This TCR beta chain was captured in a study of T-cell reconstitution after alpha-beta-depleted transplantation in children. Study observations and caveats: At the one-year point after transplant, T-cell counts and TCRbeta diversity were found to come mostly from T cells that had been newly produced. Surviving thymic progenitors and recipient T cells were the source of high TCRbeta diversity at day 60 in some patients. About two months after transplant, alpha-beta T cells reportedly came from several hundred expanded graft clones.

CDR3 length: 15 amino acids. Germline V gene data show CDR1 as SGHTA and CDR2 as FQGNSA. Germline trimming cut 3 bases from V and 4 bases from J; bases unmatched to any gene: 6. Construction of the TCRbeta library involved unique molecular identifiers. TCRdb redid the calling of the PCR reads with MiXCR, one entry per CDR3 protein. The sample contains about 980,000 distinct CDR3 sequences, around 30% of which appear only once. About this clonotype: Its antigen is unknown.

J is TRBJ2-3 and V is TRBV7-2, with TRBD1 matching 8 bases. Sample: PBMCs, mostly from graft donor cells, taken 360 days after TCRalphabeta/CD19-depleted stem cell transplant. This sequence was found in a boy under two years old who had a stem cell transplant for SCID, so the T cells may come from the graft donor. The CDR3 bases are TGTGCCAGCAGCTTGACAGGGGTGTTAGCAGATACGCAGTATTTT. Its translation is CASSLTGVLADTQYF.